This TCR beta chain was recovered during a study of cytomegalovirus exposure and HLA in healthy donors (dated by TCRdb to about 2017). Turning to the overall study: In an earlier analysis of roughly 500 of the donors, roughly 300 Gb of sequence data and 95 million to 130 million unique TCR beta sequences from roughly 190 million T cells were reported. The study profiled the T cell repertoires of around 700 subjects by immunosequencing and related them to cytomegalovirus serostatus. A later analysis re-analyzed previously published TCR beta repertoires from about 730 donors and added high-resolution HLA genotyping to study TCR occurrence patterns. An early release covering just under 650 HLA-typed donors comprised about 300 gigabases of sequencing data and 85 million to 100 million unique TCR sequences. A separate validation cohort of over 95 different subjects was used in addition to the approximately 700-subject first cohort. Typing coverage varied by locus: roughly 620-630 donors for A, B, C, DRB1 and DQB1; under 550 for DQA1; approximately 610 for DPA1; 400 to 480 for DPB1. An earlier analysis of 587 of the donors used high-throughput TCR beta sequencing to judge whether each TCR beta V gene segment behaved as functional or pseudogenic. To predict cytomegalovirus infection status, the study combined high-throughput TCR immunosequencing, statistical association of individual TCRs with disease status, and machine learning. Donor age, sex, ethnicity and CMV serostatus were collected together with the repertoire data. Rather than drawing on any new phenotypic data, the later analysis identified candidate immune exposures from TCR beta sequences and the way those sequences occurred across donors. A later genetic analysis took genome-wide SNP genotypes for about 55% of the 666 donors and used that subset as a discovery cohort. Among the roughly 370 genotyped donors, about 83% belonged to the genetic ancestry cluster associated with self-reported Caucasian donors. A handful of DR-DQ haplotypes were handled as single units for association and clustering because linkage in the cohort was strong. All discovery cohort repertoires had been generated using a single sequencing platform. HLA typing included class I and class II loci at four-digit resolution. Among several hundred genotyped donors of the cohort, an average of about 220,000 unique TCR beta nucleotide sequences was sequenced per donor, of which 15% to 20% were non-productive. The study was designed to test whether signatures of past pathogen exposure could be identified by cataloging public T cell receptors.

In total, over 600 healthy bone marrow donors made up the cohort. At the time of sampling, all cohort members were nominally healthy, though unrecorded immune exposures were likely present. The donor tested CMV seropositive and was one of the 289 seropositive cohort members. Each donor provided a peripheral blood sample, and peripheral blood mononuclear cells were used for TCR beta sequencing. Genomic DNA extraction from the blood cell samples was performed with the Qiagen DNeasy Blood Extraction Kit. Per the germline V gene (reference sequence), MNHEY is the CDR1 and SMNVEV is the CDR2. Taken from cysteine to phenylalanine, the CDR3 has 14 residues. Only CDR3 DNA is held: 42 bases, read in frame from base 1. Clipping removes 6 bases from V and 9 bases from J, with 9 as the unmatched junction base count. The library was built by means of the immunoSEQ multiplex PCR assay. A mixture of 60 forward primers for TCR Vbeta segments and 13 reverse primers for TCR Jbeta segments was used in the multiplex PCR. The CDR3 region of rearranged TCR beta genes was amplified from genomic DNA by a multiplex PCR assay. On the Illumina HiSeq System, the amplified TCR beta libraries were sequenced as 87-base-pair reads. Turning to the authors' computational methods: A later analysis counted approximately 74 million unique TCR beta chains across the 666 repertoires, and roughly 9.9 million of these chains were shared by at least two donors. A nearest-neighbor algorithm error-corrected the raw reads and collapsed the reads into unique sequences, merging closely related sequences to remove PCR and sequencing errors. To assign V, D and J gene segments, CDR3 sequences were aligned to IMGT reference sequences. For a sequence to be retained, a match of at least six nucleotides was required to both a V gene segment and a J gene segment. Rearrangements were classified as productive when the CDR3 lacked stop codons and remained in frame with V and J, and all other rearrangements were classified as non-productive. CDR3 was defined by IMGT convention, running from the second conserved V-encoded cysteine to the conserved J-encoded phenylalanine. The earlier analysis of around 640 of the donors excluded sequences that lacked an unambiguous match to a single V gene segment. An earlier analysis of a few hundred of the donors called V segments functional above 56.7% productive rearrangements and segregating when the between-donor standard deviation exceeded 5%. A statistical classification framework was built for diagnosing cytomegalovirus status from the catalog of TCR beta chain sequences. In a later analysis, TCR nucleotide sequences were compared against IMGT/GENE-DB human TR gene sequences so that V and J genes could be assigned. In a later analysis, CDR3 sequences and most-parsimonious VDJ recombination scenarios were assigned using the TCRdist pipeline. In a later analysis, each TCR beta chain was defined by its CDR3 amino acid sequence together with its V-gene family, and reads lacking a unique V-gene family were excluded. As a way to deal with suspected cross-contamination and a sequencing artifact, a later analysis dropped approximately 590 nucleotide sequences that were highly shared and had low generation probability. In a later analysis, a clonal expansion index for each public chain was calculated from normalized within-repertoire ranks of inferred template counts. In a later analysis, generation probabilities were computed with a VDJ recombination model fitted to out-of-frame rearrangements, and the resulting probabilities were checked against IGoR. In a later analysis, hypergeometric tests were used to score TCR-TCR, TCR-HLA and TCR-CMV co-occurrence, with a repertoire-size bias correction applied to TCR pairs. To estimate false discovery rates, a later analysis permuted the HLA or CMV assignments 20 times. In a later analysis, co-occurring TCRs were grouped using DBSCAN, with TCRdist sequence similarity added in when clustering inside HLA-allele-positive subsets. For co-occurrence clustering, repertoires with fewer than 30,000 or more than 120,000 public chains were excluded, along with roughly 5 repertoires with anomalous nucleotide sharing. TCRdb limited this immuneACCESS table to in-frame rearrangements with V and J called. A share of clones is missing; checked studies link under half to unresolved V genes, and the rest is unexplained. V and J calls plus clone size are reproduced from that table; the DNA served to infer D and trimming. Recorded for this sample are about 130,000 clones; roughly 80% of them occurred a single time. Clones ranked in the top ten supply 3.5% to 4.5% of the sample.

About this clone: The clone's antigen remains unknown. Base qualities are not recorded, but no much larger clone differs from it by a single base.

Broader findings and caveats from the paper: Compared with equally common non-associated chains, HLA-associated TCR beta chains in a later analysis were more clonally expanded and had lower generation probabilities. In a later analysis, the rate of TCR association differed among HLA loci, with DRB1 alleles having the most associated TCRs and HLA-C alleles having the fewest. A few of the identified cytomegalovirus-associated TCR beta chains were confirmed in vitro to be specific for cytomegalovirus antigens. According to a later analysis, most CMV-associated TCR beta chains appeared to be HLA-restricted, and the HLA associations seemed to be driven largely by CMV exposure. In this cohort, only TCR beta chains were sequenced, and detectable features were limited by the absence of alpha or paired-chain data. The only immune exposure information available for the cohort was CMV serostatus. The classifier was reported to diagnose cytomegalovirus status with high specificity and sensitivity in both the original and validation cohorts. When HLA alleles, especially DR and DQ, strongly co-occurred, TCR associations were difficult to assign to individual alleles. According to the authors, the approach could potentially be generalized to other disease states and immunological phenotypes. A total of 150 to 200 TCR beta chains were listed by the study as associated with cytomegalovirus. A cluster of highly shared sequence variants was judged likely to represent a technical artifact of the sequencing pipeline. An earlier analysis of approximately 570 of the donors showed that most TCR beta V segments appeared in productive rearrangements either about 87% or about 30% of the time, which broadly matched IMGT annotations. Several of the top co-occurrence clusters appeared to be linked to parvovirus B19, influenza, CMV and Epstein-Barr virus, according to a later analysis. Specific HLA alleles were associated with 15,000 to 20,000 TCR beta sequences at a false discovery rate of 0.05 in a later analysis. Correlated functional status among segregating V segments might be attributable to linkage disequilibrium, but an unknown experimental factor could not be ruled out. Because counts were too low, fewer than 20 rarely observed V segments, including chromosome 9 orphons, were excluded from the earlier analysis of 587 of the donors. An association between a missense DCLRE1C variant and V-gene and J-gene trimming of TCR beta chains was found in a later genetic analysis and replicated in an independent cohort. HLA typing was unavailable for some donors at each locus, so association tests used only the typed subset. Presence/absence analyses assumed roughly uniform sequencing depth across donors, an assumption that may not hold. While some public TCRs were present in many individuals, most TCR sequences turned up only very rarely across donors. A later genetic analysis reported fewer N-insertions in productive TCRs among donors in an Asian-associated ancestry cluster than the approximately 670-donor mean. The 87-base-pair reads could not distinguish some IMGT-functional V segments, including TRBV6-2 and TRBV6-3, so those segments were excluded. A further reported finding was that TCR beta sequences accurately predicted the HLA-A and HLA-B alleles for most subjects in the first cohort.

The TCR was taken from a man between 18 and 29 years old in good health and CMV-seropositive. Sample: PBMCs. This chain is built from TRBV27 and TRBJ2-1; 9 nucleotides in the junction match TRBD1. For the CDR3, the sequence is CASRRTGVTGEQFF. The sequenced DNA: TGTGCCAGCAGAAGGACAGGGGTCACCGGTGAGCAGTTCTTC.